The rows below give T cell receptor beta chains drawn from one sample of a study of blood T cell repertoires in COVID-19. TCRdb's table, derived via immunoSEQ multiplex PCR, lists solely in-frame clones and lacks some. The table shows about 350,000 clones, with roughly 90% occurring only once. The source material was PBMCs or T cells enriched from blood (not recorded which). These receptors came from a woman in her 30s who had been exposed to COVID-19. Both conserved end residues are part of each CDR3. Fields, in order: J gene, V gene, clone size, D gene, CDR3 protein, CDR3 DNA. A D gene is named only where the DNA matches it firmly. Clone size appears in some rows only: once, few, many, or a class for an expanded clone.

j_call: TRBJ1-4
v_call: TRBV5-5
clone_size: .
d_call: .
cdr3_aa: CASSLDNRAANEKLFF
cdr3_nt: TGTGCCAGCAGCTTGGACAACAGGGCGGCTAATGAAAAACTGTTTTTT

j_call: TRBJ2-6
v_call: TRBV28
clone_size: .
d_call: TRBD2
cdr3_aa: CASSLVPGSGRGTGANVLTF
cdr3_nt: TGTGCCAGCAGTTTAGTTCCGGGAAGCGGGAGGGGGACTGGGGCCAACGTCCTGACTTTC

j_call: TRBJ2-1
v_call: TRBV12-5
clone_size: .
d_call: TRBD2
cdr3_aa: CASGLAGTSGRAWEEQFF
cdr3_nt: TGTGCTAGTGGTTTGGCCGGGACTAGCGGGAGGGCTTGGGAAGAGCAGTTCTTC

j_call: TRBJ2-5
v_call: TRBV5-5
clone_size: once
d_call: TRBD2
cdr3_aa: CASSLIPPLAGGPPDF
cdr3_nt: TGTGCCAGCAGCTTGATCCCCCCCCTTGCGGGAGGGCCTCCCGACTTC

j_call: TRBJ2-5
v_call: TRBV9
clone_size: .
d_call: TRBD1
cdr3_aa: CASSVGDRGHETQYF
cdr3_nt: TGTGCCAGCAGCGTAGGGGACAGGGGGCACGAGACCCAGTACTTC

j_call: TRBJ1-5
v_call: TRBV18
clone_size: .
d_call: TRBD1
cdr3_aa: CASSTGQGNQPQHF
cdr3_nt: TGTGCCAGCTCAACTGGACAGGGGAATCAGCCCCAGCATTTT

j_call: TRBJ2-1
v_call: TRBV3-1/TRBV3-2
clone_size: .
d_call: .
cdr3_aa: CASSQVVGGEQFF
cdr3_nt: TGTGCCAGCAGCCAGGTAGTGGGAGGTGAGCAGTTCTTC

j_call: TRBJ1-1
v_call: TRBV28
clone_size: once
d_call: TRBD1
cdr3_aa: CASSPGGYTEAFF
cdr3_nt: TGTGCCAGCAGCCCAGGGGGGTACACTGAAGCTTTCTTT

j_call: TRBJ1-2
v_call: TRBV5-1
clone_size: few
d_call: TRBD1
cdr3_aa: CASSPTGLYGYTF
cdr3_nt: TGCGCCAGCAGCCCGACAGGGCTCTATGGCTACACCTTC

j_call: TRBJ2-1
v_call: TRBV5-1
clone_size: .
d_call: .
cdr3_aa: CASSLGSESYNEQFF
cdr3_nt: TGCGCCAGCAGTTTGGGCAGCGAGAGTTACAATGAGCAGTTCTTC

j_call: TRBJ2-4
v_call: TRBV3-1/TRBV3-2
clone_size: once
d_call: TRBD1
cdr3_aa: CASSQELTGAKNIQYF
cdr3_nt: TGTGCCAGCAGCCAAGAGCTCACAGGGGCGAAAAACATTCAGTACTTC

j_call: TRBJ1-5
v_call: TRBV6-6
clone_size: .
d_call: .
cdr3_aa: CASNHSPQGWAQPQHF
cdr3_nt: TGTGCCAGCAACCACTCGCCCCAGGGGTGGGCTCAGCCCCAGCATTTT

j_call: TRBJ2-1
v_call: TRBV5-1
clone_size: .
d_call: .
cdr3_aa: CASSPVRNEQFF
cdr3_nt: TGCGCCAGCAGCCCCGTCCGGAATGAGCAGTTCTTC

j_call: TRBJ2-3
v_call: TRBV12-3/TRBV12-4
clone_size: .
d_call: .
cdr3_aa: CASSIQFADTQYF
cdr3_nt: TGTGCCAGCAGTATACAGTTTGCAGATACGCAGTATTTT

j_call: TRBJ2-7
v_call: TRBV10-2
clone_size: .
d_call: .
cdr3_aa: CASSAQVPYEQYF
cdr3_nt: TGCGCCAGCAGTGCTCAGGTTCCCTACGAGCAGTACTTC

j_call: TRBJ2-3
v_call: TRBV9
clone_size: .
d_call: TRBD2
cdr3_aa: CASSVRLAGTDTQYF
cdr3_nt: TGTGCCAGCAGCGTAAGGCTAGCGGGGACAGATACGCAGTATTTT

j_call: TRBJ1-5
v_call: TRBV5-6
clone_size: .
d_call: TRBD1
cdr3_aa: CASSMGQGYQPQHF
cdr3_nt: TGTGCCAGCAGCATGGGACAGGGGTATCAGCCCCAGCATTTT

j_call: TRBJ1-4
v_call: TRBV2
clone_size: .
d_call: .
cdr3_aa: CASSSRVSVGNEKLFF
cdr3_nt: TGTGCCAGCAGCTCCAGGGTATCGGTGGGGAATGAAAAACTGTTTTTT

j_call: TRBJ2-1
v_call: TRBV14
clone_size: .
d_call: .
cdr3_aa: CASSQPGRGAANEQFF
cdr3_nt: TGTGCCAGCAGCCAACCCGGCAGGGGCGCAGCGAATGAGCAGTTCTTC

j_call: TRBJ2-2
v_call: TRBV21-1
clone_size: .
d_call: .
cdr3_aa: CASSKGRTGYTGELFF
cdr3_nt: TGTGCCAGCAGCAAAGGGAGGACAGGGTACACCGGGGAGCTGTTTTTT

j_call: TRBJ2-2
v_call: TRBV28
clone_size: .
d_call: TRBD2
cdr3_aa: CASTATPLAGVGTGELFF
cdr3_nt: TGTGCCAGCACCGCCACCCCACTAGCGGGAGTGGGGACCGGGGAGCTGTTTTTT

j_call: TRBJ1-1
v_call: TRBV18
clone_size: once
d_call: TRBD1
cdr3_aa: CASSPRGKTEAFF
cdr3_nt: TGTGCCAGCTCCCCCAGGGGGAAGACTGAAGCTTTCTTT

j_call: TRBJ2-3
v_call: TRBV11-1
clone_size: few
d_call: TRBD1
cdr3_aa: CASSTRQGAGDTQYF
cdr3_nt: TGTGCCAGCAGCACCCGACAGGGGGCAGGCGATACGCAGTATTTT

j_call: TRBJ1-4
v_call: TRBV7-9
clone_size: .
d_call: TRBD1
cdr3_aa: CASSPITGGNEKLFF
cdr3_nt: TGTGCCAGCAGCCCCATCACAGGGGGCAATGAAAAACTGTTTTTT

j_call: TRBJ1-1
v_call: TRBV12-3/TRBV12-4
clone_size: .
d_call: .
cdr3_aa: CASSLPLNTEAFF
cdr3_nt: TGTGCCAGCAGTTTACCTCTGAACACTGAAGCTTTCTTT

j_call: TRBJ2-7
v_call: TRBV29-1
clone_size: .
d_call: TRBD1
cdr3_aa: CSVWEQGSYEQYF
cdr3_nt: TGCAGCGTTTGGGAACAGGGGTCCTACGAGCAGTACTTC

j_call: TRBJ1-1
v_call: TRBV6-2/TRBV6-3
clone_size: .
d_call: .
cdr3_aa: CASSSNGDTEAFF
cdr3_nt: TGTGCCAGCAGTTCAAACGGGGACACTGAAGCTTTCTTT

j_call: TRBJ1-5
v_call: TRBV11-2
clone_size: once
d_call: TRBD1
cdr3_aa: CASSPGQGANQPQHF
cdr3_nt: TGTGCCAGCAGCCCGGGACAGGGGGCTAACCAGCCCCAGCATTTT

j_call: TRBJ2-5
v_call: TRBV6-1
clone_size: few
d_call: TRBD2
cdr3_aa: CASSEGKLAGSETQYF
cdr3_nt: TGTGCCAGCAGTGAAGGAAAACTAGCGGGATCAGAGACCCAGTACTTC

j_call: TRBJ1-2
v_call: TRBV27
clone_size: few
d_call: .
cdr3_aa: CASSFGRGRGYTF
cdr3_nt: TGTGCCAGCAGTTTCGGCAGGGGTCGCGGCTACACCTTC

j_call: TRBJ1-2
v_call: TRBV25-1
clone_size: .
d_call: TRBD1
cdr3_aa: CASSEWTGATYGYTF
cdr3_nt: TGTGCCAGCAGTGAATGGACAGGGGCAACCTATGGCTACACCTTC

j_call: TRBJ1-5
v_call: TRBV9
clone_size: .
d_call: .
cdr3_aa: CASSVGEGVRQPQHF
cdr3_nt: TGTGCCAGCAGCGTAGGGGAGGGAGTGCGGCAGCCCCAGCATTTT

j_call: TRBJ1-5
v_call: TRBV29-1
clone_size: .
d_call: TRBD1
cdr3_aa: CSVAGGGDQPQHF
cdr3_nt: TGCAGCGTTGCAGGGGGCGGGGACCAGCCCCAGCATTTT

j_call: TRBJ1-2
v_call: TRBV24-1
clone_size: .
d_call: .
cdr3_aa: CATSDFTEDYGYTF
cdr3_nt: TGTGCCACCAGTGATTTCACAGAAGACTATGGCTACACCTTC

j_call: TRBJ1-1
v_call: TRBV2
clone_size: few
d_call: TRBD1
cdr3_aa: CASSPQGAAEAFF
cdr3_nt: TGTGCCAGCAGTCCACAGGGGGCGGCTGAAGCTTTCTTT

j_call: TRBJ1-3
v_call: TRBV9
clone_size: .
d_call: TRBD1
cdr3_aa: CASSPPQGSGNTIYF
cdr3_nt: TGTGCCAGCAGCCCTCCACAGGGGTCTGGAAACACCATATATTTT

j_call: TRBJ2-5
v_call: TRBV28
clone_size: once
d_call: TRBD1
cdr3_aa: CASREQGAGETQYF
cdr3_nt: TGTGCCAGCAGAGAACAGGGGGCAGGGGAGACCCAGTACTTC

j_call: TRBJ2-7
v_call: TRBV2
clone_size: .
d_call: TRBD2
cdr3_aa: CASSGGGSHPYEQYF
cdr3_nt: TGTGCCAGCAGTGGAGGCGGGAGTCACCCCTACGAGCAGTACTTC

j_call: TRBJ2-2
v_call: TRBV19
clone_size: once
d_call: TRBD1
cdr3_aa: CASSLLTRQGAGELFF
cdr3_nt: TGTGCCAGTAGTCTGTTGACCCGACAGGGAGCCGGGGAGCTGTTTTTT

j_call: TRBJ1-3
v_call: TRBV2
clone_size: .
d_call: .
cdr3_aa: CASRPYDTGNTIYF
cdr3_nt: TGTGCCAGCAGACCCTATGATACTGGAAACACCATATATTTT

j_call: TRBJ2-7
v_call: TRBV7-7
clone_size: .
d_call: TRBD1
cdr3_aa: CASSHGTGLPYEQYF
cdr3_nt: TGTGCTAGCAGCCACGGGACAGGCCTTCCCTACGAGCAGTACTTC

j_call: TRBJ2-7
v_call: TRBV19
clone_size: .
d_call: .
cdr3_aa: CASSIVGAYEQYF
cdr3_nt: TGTGCCAGTAGTATAGTAGGGGCGTACGAGCAGTACTTC

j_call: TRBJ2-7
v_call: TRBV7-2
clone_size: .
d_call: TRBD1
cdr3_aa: CASSPRDRGPYEQYF
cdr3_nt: TGTGCCAGCAGCCCGAGGGACAGGGGCCCCTACGAGCAGTACTTC

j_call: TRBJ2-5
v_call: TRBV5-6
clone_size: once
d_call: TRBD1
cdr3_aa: CASSLGQPVKETQYF
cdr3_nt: TGTGCCAGCAGCCTGGGACAGCCTGTGAAAGAGACCCAGTACTTC

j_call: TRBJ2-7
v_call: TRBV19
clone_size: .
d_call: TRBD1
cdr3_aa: CASSIGTGVYEQYF
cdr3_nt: TGTGCCAGTAGTATTGGGACAGGCGTCTACGAGCAGTACTTC

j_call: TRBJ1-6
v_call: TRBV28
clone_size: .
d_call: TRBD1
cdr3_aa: CASSTGGNNSPLHF
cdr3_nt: TGTGCCAGCAGTACAGGGGGCAATAATTCACCCCTCCACTTT

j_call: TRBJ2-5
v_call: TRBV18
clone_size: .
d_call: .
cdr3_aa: CASSPLDLAQETQYF
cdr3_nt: TGTGCCAGCTCACCCCTAGACTTAGCGCAAGAGACCCAGTACTTC

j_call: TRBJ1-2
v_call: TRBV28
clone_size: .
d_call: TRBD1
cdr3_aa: CASRAGGAVYGYTF
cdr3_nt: TGTGCCAGCAGGGCAGGGGGCGCGGTCTATGGCTACACCTTC

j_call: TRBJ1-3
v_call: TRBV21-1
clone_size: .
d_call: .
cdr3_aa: CASSTGGADSGNTIYF
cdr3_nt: TGTGCCAGCAGCACGGGCGGGGCCGACTCTGGAAACACCATATATTTT

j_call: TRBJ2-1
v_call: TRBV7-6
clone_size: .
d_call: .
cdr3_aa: CASSLSSYSSGEQFF
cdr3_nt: TGTGCCAGCAGCTTATCTAGCTATAGTTCCGGGGAGCAGTTCTTC

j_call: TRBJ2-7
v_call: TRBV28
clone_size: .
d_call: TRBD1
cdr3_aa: CASSLYLGSGQGVLEQYF
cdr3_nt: TGTGCCAGCAGTTTATACTTGGGAAGTGGGCAGGGGGTTCTCGAGCAGTACTTC

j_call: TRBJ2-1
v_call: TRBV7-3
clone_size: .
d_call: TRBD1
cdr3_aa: CASSLGTATIYNEQFF
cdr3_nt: TGTGCCAGCAGCTTAGGGACAGCTACTATTTACAATGAGCAGTTCTTC

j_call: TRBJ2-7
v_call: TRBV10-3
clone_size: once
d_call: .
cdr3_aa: CAISDREQYF
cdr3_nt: TGTGCCATCAGTGACCGCGAGCAGTACTTC

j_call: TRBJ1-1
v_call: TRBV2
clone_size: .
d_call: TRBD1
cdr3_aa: CASPGDRARTEAFF
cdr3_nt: TGTGCCAGCCCTGGGGACAGGGCGCGCACTGAAGCTTTCTTT

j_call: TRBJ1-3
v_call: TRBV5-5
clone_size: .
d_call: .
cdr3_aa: CASSLEGSGTTIYF
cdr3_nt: TGTGCCAGCAGCTTGGAGGGCAGCGGTACCACCATATATTTT

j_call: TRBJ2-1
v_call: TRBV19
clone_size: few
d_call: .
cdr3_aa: CASETAVGSSYNEQFF
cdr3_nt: TGTGCCAGTGAGACGGCGGTCGGTAGCTCCTACAATGAGCAGTTCTTC

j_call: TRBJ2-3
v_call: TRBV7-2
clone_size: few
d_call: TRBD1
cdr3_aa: CASSTQGHSTDTQYF
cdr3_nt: TGTGCCAGCAGCACACAGGGGCATAGCACAGATACGCAGTATTTT

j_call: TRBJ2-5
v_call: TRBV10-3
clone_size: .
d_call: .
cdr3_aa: CATDPQGGETQYF
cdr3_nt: TGTGCCACCGACCCCCAGGGAGGAGAGACCCAGTACTTC

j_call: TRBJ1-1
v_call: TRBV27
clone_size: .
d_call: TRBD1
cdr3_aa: CASERDRGHGTLGNTEAFF
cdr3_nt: TGTGCCAGCGAGCGGGACAGGGGGCATGGGACTTTAGGGAACACTGAAGCTTTCTTT